This T cell receptor (beta chain) was captured in a study of blood T cell repertoires in COVID-19. Looking at the study overall: PBMCs, B-cell-depleted T cells, or T cells were the source of the cDNA or gDNA that made up the material.

In the source study's methods: By means of reference gene primer amplification, nucleated cell counts were estimated. The protocol was immunoSEQ multiplex PCR, while the TCRdb copy is restricted to in-frame clones and leaves out a portion. D and trimming were read from the DNA, whereas the V and J calls and clone size are those reported in that table. In the table there are about 140,000 clones, approximately 87% of which are singletons. Trimming removed 5 bases from V and 8 bases from J; junction bases left unmatched: 5. CDR3 length: 13 residues. Germline lookup yields CDR1 SGHAT and CDR2 FQNNGV. The chain couples TRBV11-2 to TRBJ1-3, with 8 bases aligning to TRBD1. Sequenced input: peripheral blood. This TCR was recovered from a human donor in a cohort sampled during active COVID-19. CDR3 in amino acids: CASSLDRGDTIYF. DNA for the CDR3: TGTGCCAGCAGCCTCGACAGGGGTGACACCATATATTTT.